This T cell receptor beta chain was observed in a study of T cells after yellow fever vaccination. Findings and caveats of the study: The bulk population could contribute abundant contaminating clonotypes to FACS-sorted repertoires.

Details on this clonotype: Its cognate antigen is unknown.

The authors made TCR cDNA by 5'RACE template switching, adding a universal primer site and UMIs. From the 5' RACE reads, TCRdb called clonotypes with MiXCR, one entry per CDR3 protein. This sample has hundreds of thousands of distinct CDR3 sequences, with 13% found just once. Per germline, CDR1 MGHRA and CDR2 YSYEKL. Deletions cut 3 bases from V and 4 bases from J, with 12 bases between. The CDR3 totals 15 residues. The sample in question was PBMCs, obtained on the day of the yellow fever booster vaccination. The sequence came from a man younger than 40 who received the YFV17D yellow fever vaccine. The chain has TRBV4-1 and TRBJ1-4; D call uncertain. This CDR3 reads CASSHEDGYNEKLFF. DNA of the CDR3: TGCGCCAGCAGCCATGAGGACGGATATAATGAAAAACTGTTTTTT.